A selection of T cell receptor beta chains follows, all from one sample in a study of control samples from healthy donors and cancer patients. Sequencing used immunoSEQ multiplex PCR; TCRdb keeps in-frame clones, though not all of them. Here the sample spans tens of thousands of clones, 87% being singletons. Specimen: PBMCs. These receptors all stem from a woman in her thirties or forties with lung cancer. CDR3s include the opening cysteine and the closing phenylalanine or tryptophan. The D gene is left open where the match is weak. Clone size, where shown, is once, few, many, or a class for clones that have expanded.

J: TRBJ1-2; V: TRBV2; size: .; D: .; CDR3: CASRRRQGGGYTF; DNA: TGTGCCAGCAGACGTCGGCAGGGCGGTGGCTACACCTTC
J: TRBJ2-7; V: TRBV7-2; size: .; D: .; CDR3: CASSLVAGIDPYEQYF; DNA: TGTGCCAGCAGCTTAGTTGCAGGTATCGACCCCTACGAGCAGTACTTC
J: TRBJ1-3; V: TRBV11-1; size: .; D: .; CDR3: CASSSIGLSGNTIYF; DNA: TGTGCCAGCAGCTCCATTGGACTTTCTGGAAACACCATATATTTT
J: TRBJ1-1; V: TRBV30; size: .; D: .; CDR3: CAWSKVPEAFF; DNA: TGTGCCTGGAGTAAAGTGCCTGAAGCTTTCTTT
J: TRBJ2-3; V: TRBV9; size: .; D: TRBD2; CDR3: CASSVRGRGGGEDTQYF; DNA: TGTGCCAGCAGCGTCCGAGGCCGCGGGGGGGGCGAAGATACGCAGTATTTT
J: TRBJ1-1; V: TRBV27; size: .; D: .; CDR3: CASSSTRTVKNTEAFF; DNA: TGTGCCAGCAGTTCAACTCGGACGGTAAAGAACACTGAAGCTTTCTTT
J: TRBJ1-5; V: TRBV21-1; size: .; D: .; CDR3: CASSKDPRGWDQPQHF; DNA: TGTGCCAGCAGCAAAGACCCCCGGGGGTGGGATCAGCCCCAGCATTTT
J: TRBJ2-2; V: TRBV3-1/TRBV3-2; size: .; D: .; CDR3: CASSADRTGELFF; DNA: TGTGCCAGCAGCGCCGACCGGACCGGGGAGCTGTTTTTT
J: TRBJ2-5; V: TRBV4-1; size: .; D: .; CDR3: CASSQSRTEKETQYF; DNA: TGCGCCAGCAGCCAATCAAGGACAGAGAAAGAGACCCAGTACTTC
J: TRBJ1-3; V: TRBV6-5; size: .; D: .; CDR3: CASSSGRTGNTIYF; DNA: TGTGCCAGCAGTTCCGGGAGAACAGGAAACACCATATATTTT
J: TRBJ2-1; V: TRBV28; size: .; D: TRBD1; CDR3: CASYYQGAGEQFF; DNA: TGTGCCAGCTACTACCAGGGGGCGGGTGAGCAGTTCTTC
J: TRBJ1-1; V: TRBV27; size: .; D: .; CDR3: CASSFRERDTEAFF; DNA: TGTGCCAGCAGTTTCAGGGAACGGGACACTGAAGCTTTCTTT
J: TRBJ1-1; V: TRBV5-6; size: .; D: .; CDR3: CASSLVSGFMNTEAFF; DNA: TGTGCCAGCAGCTTGGTTTCAGGATTCATGAACACTGAAGCTTTCTTT
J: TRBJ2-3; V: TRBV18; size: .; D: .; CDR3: CASSAADTQYF; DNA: TGTGCCAGCTCGGCTGCAGATACGCAGTATTTT
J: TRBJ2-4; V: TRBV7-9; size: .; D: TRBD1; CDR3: CASSIWDRAIEEDIQYF; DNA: TGTGCCAGCAGCATCTGGGACAGGGCAATCGAGGAAGACATTCAGTACTTC
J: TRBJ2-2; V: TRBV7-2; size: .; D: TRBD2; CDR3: CASSSRERGGNTGELFF; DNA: TGTGCCAGCAGCTCCAGAGAGCGGGGGGGAAACACCGGGGAGCTGTTTTTT
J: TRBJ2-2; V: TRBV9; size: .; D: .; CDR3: CASTLGAPNTGELFF; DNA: TGTGCCAGCACGCTAGGGGCGCCCAACACCGGGGAGCTGTTTTTT
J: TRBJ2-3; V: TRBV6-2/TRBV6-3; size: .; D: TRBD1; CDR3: CASSPNSPGTGGDTQYF; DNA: TGTGCCAGCAGTCCAAACTCCCCTGGGACAGGGGGGGATACGCAGTATTTT
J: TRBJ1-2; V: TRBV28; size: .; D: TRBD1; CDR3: CASSTGQGGEGYTF; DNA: TGTGCCAGCAGTACCGGACAGGGAGGTGAGGGCTACACCTTC
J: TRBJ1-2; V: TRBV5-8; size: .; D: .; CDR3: CASRALGGGYGYTF; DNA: TGTGCCAGCAGAGCCCTTGGGGGAGGCTATGGCTACACCTTC
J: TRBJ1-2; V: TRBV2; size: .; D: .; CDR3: CASSEWGGIYYGYTF; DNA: TGTGCCAGCAGTGAATGGGGAGGGATCTACTATGGCTACACCTTC
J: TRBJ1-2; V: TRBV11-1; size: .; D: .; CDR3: CASSLGPANYGYTF; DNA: TGTGCCAGCAGCTTAGGGCCCGCTAACTATGGCTACACCTTC
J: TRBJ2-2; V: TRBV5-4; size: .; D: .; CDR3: CASSLETAVGELFF; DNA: TGTGCCAGCAGCTTGGAGACTGCTGTCGGGGAGCTGTTTTTT
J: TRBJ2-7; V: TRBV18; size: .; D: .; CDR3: CASSLQGRIGEQYF; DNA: TGTGCCAGCTCACTTCAGGGAAGGATCGGCGAGCAGTACTTC
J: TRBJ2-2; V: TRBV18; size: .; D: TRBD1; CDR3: CASSPQVQGAHGELFF; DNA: TGTGCCAGCTCACCACAGGTCCAGGGGGCGCATGGGGAGCTGTTTTTT
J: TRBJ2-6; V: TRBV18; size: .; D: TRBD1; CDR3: CASSPGQGTSGANVLTF; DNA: TGTGCCAGCTCCCCGGGACAGGGGACCTCTGGGGCCAACGTCCTGACTTTC
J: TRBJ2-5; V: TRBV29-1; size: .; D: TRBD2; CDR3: CSVGSSGGALETQYF; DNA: TGCAGCGTTGGTTCTAGCGGGGGGGCTTTAGAGACCCAGTACTTC
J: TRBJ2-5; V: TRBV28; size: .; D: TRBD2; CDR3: CASMSSGGMETQYF; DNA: TGTGCCAGCATGAGTAGCGGGGGGATGGAGACCCAGTACTTC
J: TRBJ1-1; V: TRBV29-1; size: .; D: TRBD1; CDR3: CSSLEGQTNTEAFF; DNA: TGCAGCTCCCTGGAGGGACAGACGAACACTGAAGCTTTCTTT
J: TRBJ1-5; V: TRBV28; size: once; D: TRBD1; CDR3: CASSFRDSRNQPQHF; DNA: TGTGCCAGCAGTTTCAGGGACAGCCGAAATCAGCCCCAGCATTTT
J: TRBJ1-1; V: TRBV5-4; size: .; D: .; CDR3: CASSSGGWTEAFF; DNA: TGTGCCAGCAGCTCTGGGGGGTGGACTGAAGCTTTCTTT
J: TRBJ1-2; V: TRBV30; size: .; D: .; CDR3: CAWSTGYGYTF; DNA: TGTGCCTGGAGCACAGGGTATGGCTACACCTTC
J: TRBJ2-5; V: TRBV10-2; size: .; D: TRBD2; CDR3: CASGGGRGETQYF; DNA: TGCGCCAGCGGGGGGGGAAGGGGAGAGACCCAGTACTTC
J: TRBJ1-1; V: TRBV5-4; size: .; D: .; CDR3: CASSFRGMGTEAFF; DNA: TGTGCCAGCAGCTTCAGGGGAATGGGTACTGAAGCTTTCTTT
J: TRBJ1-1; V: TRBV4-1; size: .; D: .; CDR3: CASSELDTANTEAFF; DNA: TGCGCCAGCAGCGAGCTGGACACCGCGAACACTGAAGCTTTCTTT
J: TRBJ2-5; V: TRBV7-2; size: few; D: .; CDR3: CASSLRGIPETQYF; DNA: TGTGCCAGCAGCTTACGTGGTATTCCAGAGACCCAGTACTTC
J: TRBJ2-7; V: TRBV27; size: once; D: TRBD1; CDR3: CASGRQGAGYEQYF; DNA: TGTGCCAGCGGAAGACAGGGGGCAGGCTACGAGCAGTACTTC
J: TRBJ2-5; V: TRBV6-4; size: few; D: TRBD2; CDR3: CASSVSGGSQETQYF; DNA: TGTGCCAGCAGCGTGAGCGGGGGGAGCCAAGAGACCCAGTACTTC
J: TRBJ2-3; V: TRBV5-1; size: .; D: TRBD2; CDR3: CASARRLAGDTDTQYF; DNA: TGCGCCAGCGCCAGAAGGCTAGCGGGGGACACAGATACGCAGTATTTT
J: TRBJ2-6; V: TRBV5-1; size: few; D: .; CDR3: CASSYDTGANVLTF; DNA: TGCGCCAGCAGCTACGACACTGGGGCCAACGTCCTGACTTTC
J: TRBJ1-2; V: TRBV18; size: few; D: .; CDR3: CASSPREDGYTF; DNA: TGTGCCAGCTCACCGCGGGAAGACGGCTACACCTTC
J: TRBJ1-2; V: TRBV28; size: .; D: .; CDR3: CASSLAATYGYTF; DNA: TGTGCCAGCAGTTTAGCTGCCACGTATGGCTACACCTTC
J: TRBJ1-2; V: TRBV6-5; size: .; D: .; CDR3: CASSWDRRGDGYTF; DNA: TGTGCCAGCAGTTGGGACCGGCGAGGAGATGGCTACACCTTC
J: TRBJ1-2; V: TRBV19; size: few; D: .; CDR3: CASSQARGQTTNYGYTF; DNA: TGTGCCAGTAGCCAAGCGAGAGGACAGACGACTAACTATGGCTACACCTTC
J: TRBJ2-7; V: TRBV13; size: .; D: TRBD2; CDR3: CATGGESYEQYF; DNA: TGTGCCACGGGGGGGGAGTCCTACGAGCAGTACTTC
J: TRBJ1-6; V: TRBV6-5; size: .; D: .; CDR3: CASSSQTLLGSPLHF; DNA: TGTGCCAGCAGCTCACAGACTCTACTCGGGTCACCCCTCCACTTT
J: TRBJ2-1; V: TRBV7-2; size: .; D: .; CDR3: CASSLAAYNEQFF; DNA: TGTGCCAGCAGCTTGGCCGCCTACAATGAGCAGTTCTTC
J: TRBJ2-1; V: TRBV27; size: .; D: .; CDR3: CASSHRRGEGGKYNEQFF; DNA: TGTGCCAGCAGTCATAGACGGGGAGAGGGGGGAAAATACAATGAGCAGTTCTTC
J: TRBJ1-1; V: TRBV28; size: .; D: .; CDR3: CASSIPRGGTEAFF; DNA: TGTGCCAGCAGTATCCCAAGGGGGGGCACTGAAGCTTTCTTT
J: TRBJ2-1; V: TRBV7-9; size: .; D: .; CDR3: CASILGGTYIYNEQFF; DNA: TGTGCCAGCATCCTAGGGGGGACTTACATATACAATGAGCAGTTCTTC